These 30 T cell receptor beta chains came from one sample sequenced in a study of OX40 agonist ivuxolimab in advanced cancers. TCRdb's table, derived via immunoSEQ multiplex PCR, lists solely in-frame clones and lacks some. Of about 46,000 clones listed, roughly 90% were seen once; the top ten hold over 4.5%. Source: CD4+ or CD8+ T cells sorted from blood, taken in a trial of the OX40 agonist ivuxolimab. These TCRs come from an adult with an advanced solid tumor such as melanoma, head and neck, liver or kidney cancer.

The chain is built from TRBV5-1 and TRBJ2-5, with a weak D call TRBD2 (6 bases). The CDR3 has 15 residues. V dropped 4 bases and J dropped 1 base, with 14 bases sitting between them. Looked up from germline, CDR1 is SGHRS and CDR2 is YFSETQ. In nucleotides, the CDR3 is TGCGCCAGCAGCAGGGGATGGACTACCCAAGAGACCCAGTACTTC. Translating it yields CASSRGWTTQETQYF.

The CDR3 sequence is CASSLAKYNEQFF. CDR3 coding DNA: TGCGCCAGCAGCTTGGCCAAATACAATGAGCAGTTCTTC. The rearrangement links TRBV5-1 to TRBJ2-1; the D is unclear. Trimming pared 0 bases from V and 4 bases from J, leaving 5 bases between. Germline V gene sequence: CDR1 SGHRS, CDR2 YFSETQ. This CDR3 contains 13 residues. The variable domain in full, completed from reference TRBV5-1 and TRBJ2-1, reads KAGVTQTPRYLIKTRGQQVTLSCSPISGHRSVSWYQQTPGQGLQFLFEYFSETQRNKGNFPGRFSGRQFSNSRSEMNVSTLELGDSALYLCASSLAKYNEQFFGPGTRLTVL.

CDR3 nucleotides: TGTGCCAGTAGCGCCCGGACAGCCACTGAAGCTTTCTTT. Translation gives CASSARTATEAFF. V gene TRBV19 combines with J gene TRBJ1-1; tentatively, D is TRBD1 (6 bases). The germline gives CDR1 LNHDA, CDR2 SQIVND (reference sequence). V gave up 6 bases and J gave up 4 bases, with 12 bases separating them. The CDR3 contains 13 residues.

This clone was seen a single time. J is TRBJ1-1 and V is TRBV19, with a tentative D call TRBD1 (6 bases). This CDR3 spans 14 amino acids. CDR1 and CDR2 (germline): LNHDA, SQIVND (reference sequence). The V end lost 8 bases, the J end lost 3 bases, and 16 bases lay between the germline ends. Here the CDR3 reads CASRTLDSYTEAFF. Written as DNA, the CDR3 is TGTGCCAGTCGAACCCTGGACAGCTACACTGAAGCTTTCTTT.

The chain couples TRBV7-6 to TRBJ2-1; TRBD2 is a possible D gene (5 bases). CDR1 and CDR2 (germline): SGHVS, FNYEAQ. This CDR3 comprises 12 residues. Trimming took 3 bases from V and 9 from J, leaving 9 bases between them. The chain's CDR3 is CASSFKGAEQFF. CDR3 in DNA: TGTGCCAGCAGCTTCAAGGGAGCTGAGCAGTTCTTC.

This chain connects TRBV6-6 to TRBJ2-7, with D possibly TRBD2 on 5 matching bases. Trimming removed 2 bases at V and 4 bases at J, with 9 bases between. This CDR3 spans 13 amino acids. CDR1 and CDR2 from the germline V gene are MNHNY and SVGAGI (reference sequence). In nucleotides, the CDR3 is TGTGCCAGCAGTTACGTCGGGGAATACGAGCAGTACGTC. It codes for CASSYVGEYEQYV.

The genes are TRBV5-1 and TRBJ1-2; perhaps TRBD1 as D (5 bases). Per the germline V gene, CDR1 is SGHRS and CDR2 is YFSETQ. The V end lost 4 bases, the J end lost 0 bases, and 13 bases lay between the germline ends. This CDR3 region has 15 residues. The CDR3 loop reads CASSPGTPANYGYTF. CDR3 DNA: TGCGCCAGCAGCCCCGGGACTCCCGCTAACTATGGCTACACCTTC.

The J gene is TRBJ2-7, the V gene TRBV19; 8 bases are a match to TRBD1. CDR1 and CDR2 from the germline V gene are LNHDA and SQIVND (reference sequence). Trimming removed 5 bases from V and 3 bases from J; junction bases left unmatched: 6. CDR3 size: 14 residues. The CDR3 bases are TGTGCCAGTAGTTCGCGGACAGGGAGCTACGAGCAGTACTTC. It yields the protein CASSSRTGSYEQYF.

J is TRBJ1-3 and V is TRBV25-1, with a weak D call TRBD1 (5 bases). Per germline, CDR1 MGHDK and CDR2 SYGVNS. The V end was cut by 3 bases, the J end by 2 bases, with 14 bases between. CDR3 length: 16 amino acids. CDR3 residues: CASSESPTATGNTIYF. For the CDR3, the DNA is TGTGCCAGCAGTGAGTCCCCGACAGCTACTGGAAACACCATATATTTT. Filled out from reference TRBV25-1 and TRBJ1-3, the complete variable domain reads EADIYQTPRYLVIGTGKKITLECSQTMGHDKMYWYQQDPGMELHLIHYSYGVNSTEKGDLSSESTVSRIRTEHFPLTLESARPSHTSQYLCASSESPTATGNTIYFGEGSWLTVV.

The chain recombines TRBV13 with TRBJ1-6; D gene unclear. CDR1 is PRHDT, CDR2 FYEKMQ, per germline (reference sequence). Trimming left V 4 bases short and J 7 bases short, with 11 bases between. The CDR3 totals 14 residues. The DNA for the CDR3 is TGTGCCAGCAGCTCGCGGGAAGTAAATTCACCCCTCCACTTT. Translated, it gives CASSSREVNSPLHF.

The chain is built from TRBV28 and TRBJ2-3; 8 positions match TRBD2. Germline assignment: CDR1 MDHEN and CDR2 SYDVKM. The CDR3 extends over 16 amino acids. Trimming took 5 bases from V and 2 from J; bases not matched to a gene: 9. CDR3 in amino acids: CASSPTRGLATDTQYF. CDR3 DNA sequence: TGTGCCAGCAGTCCGACCAGAGGACTAGCCACAGATACGCAGTATTTT.

The genes are TRBV27 and TRBJ2-7; TRBD2 is a possible D gene (5 bases). Germline loops: CDR1 MNHEY, CDR2 SMNVEV (reference sequence). The CDR3 is made up of 13 amino acids. Deletions cut 3 bases from V and 6 bases from J, with 12 bases between. CDR3 protein: CASSFSKRAEQYF. The CDR3 DNA reads TGTGCCAGCAGTTTTTCTAAGAGGGCCGAGCAGTACTTC.

V is TRBV19 and J is TRBJ2-2, with a tentative D call TRBD1 (5 bases). V shed 4 bases and J shed 4 bases, with 10 bases lying between them. CDR3 length equals 14 residues. Per germline, CDR1 LNHDA and CDR2 SQIVND (reference sequence). The DNA for the CDR3 is TGTGCCAGTAGTACCAGGACATCCACCGGGGAGCTGTTTTTT. It encodes CASSTRTSTGELFF.

This chain uses TRBV2 with TRBJ2-1; D might be TRBD2 (6 bases). The CDR3 spans 12 residues. Trimming cost V 8 bases and J 8 bases, with 13 bases left between them. Looked up from germline, CDR1 is SNHLY and CDR2 is FYNNEI. DNA for the CDR3: TGTGCCAGCCAACTAGCCGTCTATGAGCAGTTCTTC. Translation gives CASQLAVYEQFF.

This clone appeared once. V is TRBV9 and J is TRBJ2-1; 8 bases fit TRBD2. The V and J ends lost 5 bases and 3 bases, in that order; junction bases with no gene match: 7. The CDR3 runs to 15 residues. From germline, CDR1 is SGDLS and CDR2 YYNGEE. The CDR3 bases are TGTGCCAGCAGTGTTAGCGGGATCAACTACAATGAGCAGTTCTTC. Protein product: CASSVSGINYNEQFF. The entire variable domain, with the rest obtained from reference TRBV9 and TRBJ2-1, is as follows: DSGVTQTPKHLITATGQRVTLRCSPRSGDLSVYWYQQSLDQGLQFLIQYYNGEERAKGNILERFSAQQFPDLHSELNLSSLELGDSALYFCASSVSGINYNEQFFGPGTRLTVL.

The chain uses TRBV19 and TRBJ2-2; no reliable D call. CDR1 LNHDA and CDR2 SQIVND come from the germline V gene (reference sequence). There are 13 residues in the CDR3. V was cut by 6 bases and J by 0 bases, with 5 bases left in between. The CDR3 sequence: CASRKPNTGELFF. The DNA of the CDR3 is TGTGCCAGTAGGAAACCGAACACCGGGGAGCTGTTTTTT.

This chain joins TRBV6-7 and TRBJ2-7; D remains unclear. TRBV6-7 is labeled an ORF, and its function is uncertain. The V end lost 5 bases, the J end lost 2 bases, and 13 bases lay between the germline ends. This CDR3 region has 14 residues. This CDR3 reads CASSPPQFPYEQYV. In DNA form, the CDR3 reads TGTGCCAGCAGTCCACCCCAATTTCCCTACGAGCAGTACGTC.

The genes are TRBV30 and TRBJ1-4; D gene unclear. Per germline, CDR1 GTSNPN and CDR2 SVGIG (reference sequence). V was pared by 0 bases and J by 0 bases, with 5 bases between. This CDR3 comprises 14 residues. This CDR3 reads CAWSVKSTNEKLFF. For the CDR3, the DNA is TGTGCCTGGAGTGTTAAGTCAACTAATGAAAAACTGTTTTTT.

V and J are TRBV6-6 and TRBJ2-7; either TRBD1 or TRBD2 may supply D (5 bases each). The germline CDR1 and CDR2 sequences are MNHNY and SVGAGI (reference sequence). CDR3 length: 12 residues. CDR3 protein: CASSYSGTDLDV. In nucleotides, the CDR3 is TGTGCCAGCAGTTACTCCGGGACCGACCTTGACGTC.

The chain combines TRBV4-3 with TRBJ2-1; D is uncertain. Germline CDR1 is LGHNA and CDR2 is YSLEER. This CDR3 has 12 residues. V shed 3 bases and J shed 4 bases, with 4 bases lying between them. The CDR3 here is CASSQFYNEQFF. The CDR3 DNA reads as TGCGCCAGCAGCCAGTTTTACAATGAGCAGTTCTTC.

V gene TRBV27 combines with J gene TRBJ2-7; 8 bases map to TRBD1. J was trimmed by 1 base and V by 2 bases; bases with no gene match: 4. This CDR3 comprises 15 residues. The germline V gene encodes CDR1 MNHEY and CDR2 SMNVEV (reference sequence). This CDR3 is CASSLQGARSYEQYV. The CDR3 DNA reads TGTGCCAGCAGTTTACAGGGGGCTAGGTCCTACGAGCAGTACGTC.

The chain carries TRBV27 and TRBJ2-1; D unclear. The CDR3 runs 14 residues. Germline values: CDR1 MNHEY, CDR2 SMNVEV (reference sequence). The V end lost 2 bases, the J end lost 10 bases, and 15 bases lay between the germline ends. CDR3: CASSLVNFIGEQFF. CDR3 nucleotide sequence: TGTGCCAGCAGTTTAGTGAACTTCATCGGGGAGCAGTTCTTC.

This chain links TRBV28 with TRBJ1-5, with 8 bases fitting TRBD1. The length of the CDR3 is 16 residues. After removal of 5 bases from V and 5 bases from J, the junction contained 11 bases not matched to a gene. Germline values: CDR1 MDHEN, CDR2 SYDVKM. The CDR3 nucleotides are TGTGCCAGCAGTGTTCAGGGGGCCTTAGATCATCAGCCCCAGCATTTT. This gives the protein CASSVQGALDHQPQHF.

The chain employs TRBV27 and TRBJ2-7; 9 bases are a match to TRBD2. The germline V gene encodes CDR1 MNHEY and CDR2 SMNVEV (reference sequence). The CDR3 totals 13 residues. Losses at the gene ends were 10 bases for V and 4 bases for J; bases not matched to a gene: 8. In nucleotides, the CDR3 is TGTGCCACCACGGGTAGCGGGAGTTACGAGCAGTACTTC. Translated: CATTGSGSYEQYF.

The chain joins TRBV11-3 to TRBJ2-1, with 10 bases that match TRBD1. Germline CDR1 reads SGHNT; CDR2 reads YENEEA. This CDR3 has 15 residues. V dropped 5 bases and J dropped 7; count of bases not matched to a gene: 8. This CDR3 reads CASSGRQGALNEQFF. The CDR3 DNA follows: TGTGCCAGCAGCGGGCGACAGGGGGCGTTGAATGAGCAGTTCTTC. Full variable domain (missing parts from reference TRBV11-3 and TRBJ2-1): EAGVVQSPRYKIIEKKQPVAFWCNPISGHNTLYWYLQNLGQGPELLIRYENEEAVDDSQLPKDRFSAERLKGVDSTLKIQPAELGDSAVYLCASSGRQGALNEQFFGPGTRLTVL.

The V gene is TRBV9, the J gene TRBJ2-1; D ambiguous. V lost 3 bases to trimming and J lost 2 bases, with 12 bases between them. Germline V CDR1 and CDR2: SGDLS, YYNGEE. The CDR3 sequence is 15 residues long. CDR3 nucleotides: TGTGCCAGCAGCGCGACTGGACGTACCTACAATGAGCAGTTCTTC. Protein: CASSATGRTYNEQFF. The whole variable domain, remainder taken from reference TRBV9 and TRBJ2-1, is DSGVTQTPKHLITATGQRVTLRCSPRSGDLSVYWYQQSLDQGLQFLIQYYNGEERAKGNILERFSAQQFPDLHSELNLSSLELGDSALYFCASSATGRTYNEQFFGPGTRLTVL.

This clone was counted a single time. The chain links TRBV6-1 to TRBJ2-3; D is perhaps TRBD2 (6 bases). Germline CDR1 reads MNHNS; CDR2 reads SASEGT. The germline V and J ends were trimmed by 3 bases and 1 base, with 11 bases remaining between them. The CDR3 is made up of 15 amino acids. CDR3 sequence (DNA): TGTGCCAGCAGTGAGCCCGGGACTCGCACAGATACGCAGTATTTT. As protein: CASSEPGTRTDTQYF.

The chain joins TRBV27 to TRBJ2-1; D call uncertain. This CDR3 has 13 amino acids. Trimming shortened V by 3 bases and J by 3 bases, and 6 bases separated the two germline ends. Germline V gene data show CDR1 as MNHEY and CDR2 as SMNVEV (reference sequence). CDR3 nucleotides: TGTGCCAGCAGTTTCGGTATCTACAATGAGCAGTTCTTC. Translating it yields CASSFGIYNEQFF.

The chain uses TRBV28 and TRBJ2-1, with TRBD2 as a possible D gene (6 bases). The CDR3 runs 15 residues. Per germline, CDR1 MDHEN and CDR2 SYDVKM. V gave up 5 bases and J gave up 7 bases, with 18 bases separating them. The CDR3 nucleotides read TGTGCCAGCAGTCCTCTCGGGGGAGGTTTAAATGAGCAGTTCTTC. It encodes CASSPLGGGLNEQFF.

The chain employs TRBV7-2 and TRBJ2-7, with 9 bases lining up with TRBD1. V dropped 1 base and J dropped 3; count of bases not matched to a gene: 1. The germline V gene encodes CDR1 SGHTA and CDR2 FQGNSA. This CDR3 has 14 amino acids. In DNA form, the CDR3 reads TGTGCCAGCAGCTTAGACAGGGGGCTCTACGAGCAGTACGTC. This translates into CASSLDRGLYEQYV.